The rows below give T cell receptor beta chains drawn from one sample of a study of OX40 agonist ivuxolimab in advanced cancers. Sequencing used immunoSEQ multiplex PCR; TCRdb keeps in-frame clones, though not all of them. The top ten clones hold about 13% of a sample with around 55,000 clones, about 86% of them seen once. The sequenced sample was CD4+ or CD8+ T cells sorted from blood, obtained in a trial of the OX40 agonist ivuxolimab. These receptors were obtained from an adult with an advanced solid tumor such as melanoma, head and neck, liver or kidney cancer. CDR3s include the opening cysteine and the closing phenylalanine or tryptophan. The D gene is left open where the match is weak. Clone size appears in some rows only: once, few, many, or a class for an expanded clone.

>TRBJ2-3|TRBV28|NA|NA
TGTGCCAGCGTAACAAGGGATACGCAGTATTTT
CASVTRDTQYF
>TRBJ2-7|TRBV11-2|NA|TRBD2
TGTGCCAGCAGCTTAGGGGTTATAGCGGGGGCCTACGAGCAGTACTTC
CASSLGVIAGAYEQYF
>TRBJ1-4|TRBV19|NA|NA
TGTGCCAGTAGTGCGATGACAGGAGACACTAATGAAAAACTGTTTTTT
CASSAMTGDTNEKLFF
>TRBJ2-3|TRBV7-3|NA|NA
TGTGCCAGCAGCTCCGGGACCCGCCTAGGCACAGATACGCAGTATTTT
CASSSGTRLGTDTQYF
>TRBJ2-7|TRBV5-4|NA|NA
TGTGCCAGCAGCTTGGAGGGCGGAAGCTCCTACGAGCAGTACTTC
CASSLEGGSSYEQYF
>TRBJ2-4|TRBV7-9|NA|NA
TGTGCCAGCAGCAGATCCCCGAACATTCAGTACTTC
CASSRSPNIQYF
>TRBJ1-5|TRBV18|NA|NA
TGTGCCAGCTCACCTACAAGGAAGGGACGAGGGGGAGGGAGCAATCAGCCCCAGCATTTT
CASSPTRKGRGGGSNQPQHF
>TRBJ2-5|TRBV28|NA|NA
TGTGCCAGCAGTTTGCCGGGACGTAAAGAGACCCAGTACTTC
CASSLPGRKETQYF
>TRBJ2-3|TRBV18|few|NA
TGTGCCAGCTCACCACAGAGGAGCACAGATACGCAGTATTTT
CASSPQRSTDTQYF
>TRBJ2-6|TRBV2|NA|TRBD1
TGTGCCAGCAGTGTACAGGGGGCTGGGGCCAACGTCCTGACTTTC
CASSVQGAGANVLTF
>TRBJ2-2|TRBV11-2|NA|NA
TGTGCCAGCAGCTTTATGGGGAGATACACCGGGGAGCTGTTTTTT
CASSFMGRYTGELFF
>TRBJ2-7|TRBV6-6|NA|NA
TGTGCCAGCAGTTACGGGGGGGACAGTTCCTACGAGCAGTACTTC
CASSYGGDSSYEQYF
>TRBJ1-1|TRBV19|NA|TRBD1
TGTGCCAGTAGTCCAGGGGGGGGCGTCATGAACACTGAAGCTTTCTTT
CASSPGGGVMNTEAFF
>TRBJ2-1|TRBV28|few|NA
TGTGCCAGCAGTCTGGGGGTTATGTACAATGAGCAGTTCTTC
CASSLGVMYNEQFF
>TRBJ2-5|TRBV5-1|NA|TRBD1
TGCGCCAGCAGCTATACAGGGGCACAAGAGACCCAGTACTTC
CASSYTGAQETQYF
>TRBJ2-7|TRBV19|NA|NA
TGTGCCAGTAGTCCCCGGGGGTGGGAGTCCTACGAGCAGTACTTC
CASSPRGWESYEQYF
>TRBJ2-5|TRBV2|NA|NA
TGTGCCAGCACGCGGGAAGAGACCCAGTACTTC
CASTREETQYF
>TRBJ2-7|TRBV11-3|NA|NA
TGTGCCAGCAGCTTAGGTGTGACTTCCTACGAGCAGTACTTC
CASSLGVTSYEQYF
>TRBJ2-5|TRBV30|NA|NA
TGTGCCTGGAGTGTAGAGGGAGGAGGGACCCAGTACTTC
CAWSVEGGGTQYF
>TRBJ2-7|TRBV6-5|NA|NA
TGTGCCAGCAGGACCGTGGGACTGAGCTCCTACGAGCAGTACTTC
CASRTVGLSSYEQYF
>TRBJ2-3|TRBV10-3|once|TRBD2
TGTGCCACAAAACCCGGGACTAGCGGTACAGATACGCAGTATTTT
CATKPGTSGTDTQYF
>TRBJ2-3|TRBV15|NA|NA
TGTGCCACCAGCAGAGAGGCTGTAGCAGATACGCAGTATTTT
CATSREAVADTQYF
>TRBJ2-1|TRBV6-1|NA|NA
TGTGCCAGCAGCACCGGACCCGGACTAGAGCAGTTCTTC
CASSTGPGLEQFF
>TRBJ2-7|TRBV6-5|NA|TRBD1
TGTGCCAGCAGTCCAGGGGACAGACTCCCGCAGTACTTC
CASSPGDRLPQYF
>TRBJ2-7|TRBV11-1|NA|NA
TGTGCCAGCACTTTCTCCAGGGGGGACGAGCAGTACTTC
CASTFSRGDEQYF
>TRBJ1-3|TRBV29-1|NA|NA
TGCAGCGTTGAAAGCGGGGGGACCATATATTTT
CSVESGGTIYF
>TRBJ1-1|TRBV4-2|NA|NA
TGTGCCAGCAGTCCAGAGGAGGGGACGAACACTGAAGCTTTCTTT
CASSPEEGTNTEAFF
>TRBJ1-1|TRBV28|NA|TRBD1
TGTGCCAGCAGAGGGACAGGGCCCACTGAAGCTTTCTTT
CASRGTGPTEAFF
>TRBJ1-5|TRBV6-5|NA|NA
TGTGCCAGCAGTCCCCGGGACCCGGATCAGCCCCAGCATTTT
CASSPRDPDQPQHF
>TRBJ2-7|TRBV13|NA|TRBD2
TGTGCCAGCAGCCCGAAAACTAGCGGGTACGAGCAGTACTTC
CASSPKTSGYEQYF
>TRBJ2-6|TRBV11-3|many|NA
TGTGCCAGCAGCCCGGGTGAGGGGTTCTCTGGGGCCAACGTCCTGACTTTC
CASSPGEGFSGANVLTF
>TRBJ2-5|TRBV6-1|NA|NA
TGTGCCAGCAGTCGGGGAAGGGGGTTTGAGACCCAGTACTTC
CASSRGRGFETQYF
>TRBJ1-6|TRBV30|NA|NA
TGTGCCTGGAGCCGCGGGTTAGGAGATTCACCCCTCCACTTT
CAWSRGLGDSPLHF
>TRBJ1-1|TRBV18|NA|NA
TGTGCCAGTTCACCGTACAGAAAGACAACTGAAGCTTTCTTT
CASSPYRKTTEAFF
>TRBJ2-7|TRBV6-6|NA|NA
TGTGCCAGCAGACTGAGACAGGCCTCCTACGAGCAGTACTTC
CASRLRQASYEQYF
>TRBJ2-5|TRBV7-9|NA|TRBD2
TGTGCCAGCAGCTCAACCCTGACTAGCGGGATAGACGAGACCCAGTACTTC
CASSSTLTSGIDETQYF
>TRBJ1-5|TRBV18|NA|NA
TGTGCCAGCTCGCACTTACGGACGGAAGAGAATCAGCCCCAGCATTTT
CASSHLRTEENQPQHF
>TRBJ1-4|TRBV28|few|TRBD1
TGTGCCAGCAGTCCGTGGACAGGGGGCATTTATGAAAAACTGTTTTTT
CASSPWTGGIYEKLFF
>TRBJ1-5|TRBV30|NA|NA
TGTGCCTGGAGTCGTAGGGTGGGGCAGCCCCAGCATTTT
CAWSRRVGQPQHF
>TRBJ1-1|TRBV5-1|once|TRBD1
TGCGCCAGCAGCTTGGGTGTGGCAGGGGGTCTGAACACTGAAGCTTTCTTT
CASSLGVAGGLNTEAFF
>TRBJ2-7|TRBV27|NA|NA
TGTGCCAGCAGTTTATCTTGGGGGAAATACGAGCAGTACTTC
CASSLSWGKYEQYF
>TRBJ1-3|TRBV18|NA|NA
TGTGCCAGCTCACCAGCCACAGGGAATCCGTGGGGAAACACCATATATTTT
CASSPATGNPWGNTIYF
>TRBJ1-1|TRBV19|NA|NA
TGTGCCAGTAGTATATCAAAATGGGCAGGAATGAACACTGAAGCTTTCTTT
CASSISKWAGMNTEAFF
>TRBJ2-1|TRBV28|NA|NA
TGTGCCAGCAGTGGTTTAGCGGCTGGCTCCTACAATGAGCAGTTCTTC
CASSGLAAGSYNEQFF
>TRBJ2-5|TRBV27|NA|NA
TGTGCCAGCAAAGGGGGGCGGGAGACCCAGTACTTC
CASKGGRETQYF
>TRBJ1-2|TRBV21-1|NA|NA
TGTGCCAGCAGCAAAGCGTGCGACAGGGGGAAAAGAGGCTACACCTTC
CASSKACDRGKRGYTF
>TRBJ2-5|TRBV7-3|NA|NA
TGTGCCAGCAGCTTAATGGCGGGGCTTCAAGAGACCCAGTACTTC
CASSLMAGLQETQYF
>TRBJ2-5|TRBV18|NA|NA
TGTGCCAGCTCACCACCGTTCGGGGTCTTACGGGAGACCCAGTACTTC
CASSPPFGVLRETQYF
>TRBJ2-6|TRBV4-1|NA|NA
TGCGCCTCCGCCGAGAGGGGGTCCGCTGGGGCCAACGTCCTGACTTTC
CASAERGSAGANVLTF